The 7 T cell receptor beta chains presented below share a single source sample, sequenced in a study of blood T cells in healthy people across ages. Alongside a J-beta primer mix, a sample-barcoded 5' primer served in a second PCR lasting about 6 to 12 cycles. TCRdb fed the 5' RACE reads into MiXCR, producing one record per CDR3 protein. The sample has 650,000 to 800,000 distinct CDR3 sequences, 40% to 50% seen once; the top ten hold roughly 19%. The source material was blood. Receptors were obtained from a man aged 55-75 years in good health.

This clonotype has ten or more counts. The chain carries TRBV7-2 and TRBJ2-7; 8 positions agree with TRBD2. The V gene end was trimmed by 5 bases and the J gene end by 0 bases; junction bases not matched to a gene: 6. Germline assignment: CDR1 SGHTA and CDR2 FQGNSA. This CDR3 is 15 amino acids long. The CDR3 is CASSQAGVSSYEQYF. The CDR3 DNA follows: TGTGCCAGCAGCCAAGCGGGGGTTAGCTCCTACGAGCAGTACTTC.

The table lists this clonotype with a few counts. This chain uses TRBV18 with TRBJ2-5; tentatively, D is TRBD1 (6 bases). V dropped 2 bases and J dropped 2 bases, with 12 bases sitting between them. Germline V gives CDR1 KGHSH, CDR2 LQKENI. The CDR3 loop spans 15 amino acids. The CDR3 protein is CASSPSVGQQETQYF. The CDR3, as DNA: TGTGCCAGCTCACCATCCGTCGGACAGCAAGAGACCCAGTACTTC.

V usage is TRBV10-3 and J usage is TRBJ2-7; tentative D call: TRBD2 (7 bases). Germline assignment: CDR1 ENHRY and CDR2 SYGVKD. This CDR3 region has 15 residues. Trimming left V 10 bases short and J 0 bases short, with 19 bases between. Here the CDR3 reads CATIGAGASSYEQYF. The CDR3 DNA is TGTGCCACCATAGGCGCGGGGGCCAGCTCCTACGAGCAGTACTTC.

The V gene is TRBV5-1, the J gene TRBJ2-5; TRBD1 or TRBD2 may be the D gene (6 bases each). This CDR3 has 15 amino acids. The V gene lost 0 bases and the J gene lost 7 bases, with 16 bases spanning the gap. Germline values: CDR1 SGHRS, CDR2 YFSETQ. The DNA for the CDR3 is TGCGCCAGCAGCTTGGCCGTTGGGGGGCTGGGGACCCAGTACTTC. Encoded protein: CASSLAVGGLGTQYF.

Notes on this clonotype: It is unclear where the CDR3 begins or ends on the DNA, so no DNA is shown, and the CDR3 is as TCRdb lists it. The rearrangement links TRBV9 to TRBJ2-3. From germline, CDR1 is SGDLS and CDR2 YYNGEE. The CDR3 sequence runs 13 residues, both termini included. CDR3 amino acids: CASSVATGSAMYF.

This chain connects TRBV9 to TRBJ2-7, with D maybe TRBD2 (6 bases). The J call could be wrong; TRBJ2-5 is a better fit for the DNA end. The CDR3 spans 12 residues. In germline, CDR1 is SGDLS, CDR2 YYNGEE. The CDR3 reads CASSGTIETQYF. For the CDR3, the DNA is TGTGCCAGCAGCGGGACTATAGAGACCCAGTACTTC.

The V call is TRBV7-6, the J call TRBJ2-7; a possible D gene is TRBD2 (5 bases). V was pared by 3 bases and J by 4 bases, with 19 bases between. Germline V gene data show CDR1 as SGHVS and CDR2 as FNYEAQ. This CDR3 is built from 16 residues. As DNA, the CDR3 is TGTGCCAGCAGCTTTGGTGAGGGCGGGTTGACTTACGAGCAGTACTTC. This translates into CASSFGEGGLTYEQYF.